This T cell receptor beta chain was documented in a study of beta chain features in type 1 diabetes listed by TCRdb under 2018. Regarding the complete study: Mean age, gender distribution, total cell number and subset yield did not differ between patients and healthy donors. A total of some 100,000,000 sorted cells were examined across all samples, and a strong correlation was observed between cell number per subset and RNA yield. The study compared TCRB repertoires of sorted circulating CD4+ T cell subsets between recently diagnosed type 1 diabetes patients and matched healthy donors. Regulatory and stem cell-like memory subsets were isolated from only 8 patients and about eight healthy donors, whereas naive and central memory subsets came from all 28 donors. What the work shows at the level of the full study, not this receptor alone: Because cDNA was sequenced instead of genomic DNA, highly expressing activated cells could be over-represented, though the groups showed no difference in activation or CD3 levels. HLA sub-analyses involved small numbers of individuals, so any influence of HLA type on TCRB rearrangement remained unresolved. PCR might favor shorter templates, but patient and control samples were amplified and corrected together, so any skew would affect both groups equally. The naive, central memory and regulatory TCRB repertoires appeared to resemble one another more closely among patients than among healthy donors. At VDJ recombination sites, patients with type 1 diabetes made fewer insertions and deleted more nucleotides, a pattern implying thymic rearrangement abnormalities. In all four CD4+ subsets, TCRB CDR3 length was moderately but significantly shorter in type 1 diabetes patients.

The entire isolated RNA was reverse transcribed using the High Capacity cDNA Reverse Transcription Kit, and thus expressed TCRB transcripts were sequenced. Deep immunoSEQ sequencing was applied to naive, central memory and regulatory T cell samples, giving an average of around 3.8 million total reads per sample. After sorted cells were lysed in RLT buffer, RNA was extracted with DNase-treated RNeasy Micro or Mini kits, with the choice depending on cell number. To prevent cross-contamination, every cell subset was processed on its own, while patient and healthy donor samples were processed together. TCRB sequences were amplified from cDNA with the immunoSEQ multiplex PCR, producing 87-bp fragments spanning the CDR3 region. Sequencing of the amplicons was done on the Illumina HiSeq platform. The original pipeline was this. Synthetic template baselines were used to correct PCR bias computationally, reads within Hamming distance 2 were collapsed, and singletons that could not be merged were discarded. Reads were aligned against IMGT to assign V, D and J genes, CDR3 length and insertions or deletions at six rearrangement sites. Within each subset, clonotype counts were normalized to sorted cell number, after which true diversity and Gini coefficients were computed with the tcR R package. The overlap coefficient, calculated on TCRB nucleotide sequences, was used to measure repertoire sharing. Out-of-frame TCRB sequences from naive cells were analyzed as a proxy for the pre-selection repertoire. As stored in TCRdb, this immuneACCESS dataset retains in-frame rearrangements with V and J assigned. A fraction of the clones does not appear; measured against another copy, unresolved V genes explain less than half of the discrepancy, and the remainder lacks a known reason. Clonal size and the V and J genes are those of that table, whereas D and trimming came from the DNA. The sample contains hundreds of thousands of clones, around an eighth of them found a single time. The top ten clones comprise 0.017% of the sample.

This clone was picked up a small number of times. Its antigen has not been determined. It has no much larger one-base neighbor in the sample; base qualities were not kept. Based on the germline V gene, the CDR1 and CDR2 sequences are SGHRS and YFSETQ. V drops 4 bases and J drops 0 bases, leaving 11 bases in between. The CDR3 spans 15 residues, from the cysteine through the phenylalanine. Left in the record is the CDR3 DNA by itself, 45 bases read in frame from the first base. A single peripheral blood draw of roughly 0.11 L on average was collected from each donor into heparinised tubes. A BD FACSAria II and a panel including CD45RO, CCR7, CD25, CD127, CD95 and CD27 were used to sort naive, central memory, regulatory and stem cell-like memory CD4+ T cells. All sorted populations exceeded 95% purity. PBMCs were isolated right away by Lymphoprep density gradient centrifugation and were stained directly, without culture. To minimize batch effects, samples were stained and sorted in pairs, one healthy donor with one patient per experiment.

Sequenced: naive CD4+ T cells from blood. The cell subset or site tag for this specimen amounts to: true naive CD4+ T cells. The receptor was isolated from a man aged 18-30 years in good health. The V and J genes are TRBV5-1 and TRBJ2-4; no D gene call is confident. The CDR3 region: CASSPGVVAKNIQYF. The nucleotide sequence is TGCGCCAGCAGCCCTGGAGTGGTAGCCAAAAACATTCAGTACTTC.